The 26 T cell receptor beta chains below all came from one sample that was sequenced in a study of blood T cell repertoires in COVID-19. Clones were read by immunoSEQ multiplex PCR, and TCRdb kept only the in-frame ones, dropping some. The table lists about 150,000 clones, 91% of them singletons. Source material: peripheral blood. These receptors all stem from a man between 50 and 59 years old with acute or convalescent COVID-19.

This chain connects TRBV18 to TRBJ1-2; no definite D call. V was clipped by 4 bases and J by 8 bases, with 23 bases between them. Per the germline V gene, CDR1 is KGHSH and CDR2 is LQKENI. The CDR3 covers 16 residues. The chain's CDR3 is CASSLDRSIGDWGYTF. Written as DNA, the CDR3 is TGTGCCAGCTCACTAGACCGTAGCATCGGGGATTGGGGCTACACCTTC.

This rearrangement joins TRBV7-9 to TRBJ2-2; a weak D match, TRBD2 (6 bases). The V gene's germline CDR1 is SEHNR and CDR2 FQNEAQ (reference sequence). CDR3 length: 16 amino acids. V was cut by 5 bases and J by 3 bases, with 16 bases left in between. DNA for the CDR3: TGTGCCAGCAGCCCAAGGGGCAGGGAGGACACCGGGGAGCTGTTTTTT. It is translated as CASSPRGREDTGELFF.

The rearrangement joins TRBV5-8 to TRBJ2-5, with D unresolved. The V gene lost 2 bases and the J gene lost 1 base, with 6 bases spanning the gap. The CDR3 consists of 13 residues. Looked up from germline, CDR1 is SGHTS and CDR2 is YDEGEE. The CDR3 spells CASSFNSQETQYF. The CDR3 coding sequence is TGTGCCAGCAGCTTTAACTCCCAAGAGACCCAGTACTTC.

This chain uses TRBV10-1 with TRBJ2-7; 11 nucleotides match TRBD2. J was trimmed by 2 bases and V by 6 bases; bases with no gene match: 9. The CDR3 totals 16 residues. Germline assignment: CDR1 WNHNN and CDR2 SYGVQD (reference sequence). The CDR3 DNA sequence: TGCGCCAGCAGCCCCGCCGGGACTAGCGGAGCCTACGAGCAGTACTTC. It yields the protein CASSPAGTSGAYEQYF.

The rearrangement joins TRBV6-5 to TRBJ2-7; 9 bases agree with TRBD1. The germline V gene encodes CDR1 MNHEY and CDR2 SVGAGI. The J segment lost 2 bases and the V segment lost 6 bases, leaving 5 bases of the junction unmatched. The CDR3 is made up of 14 amino acids. CDR3 loop: CASRGTGRTYEQYF. The CDR3 DNA reads as TGTGCCAGCAGGGGGACAGGGCGCACCTACGAGCAGTACTTC.

The chain is built from TRBV5-6 and TRBJ1-6, with TRBD1 matching over 9 bases. Germline CDR1 reads SGHDT; CDR2 reads YYEEEE. CDR3 size: 15 residues. V trimming: 4 bases; J trimming: 9 bases; junction bases outside the gene matches: 8. The CDR3 sequence: CASSVGQGIGSPLHF. The CDR3 DNA reads TGTGCCAGCAGCGTAGGACAGGGGATTGGTTCACCCCTCCACTTT.

J is TRBJ1-2 and V is TRBV14; tentatively, D is TRBD1 (6 bases). This CDR3 is built from 15 residues. V shed 4 bases and J shed 6 bases, with 18 bases lying between them. The germline V gene encodes CDR1 SGHDN and CDR2 FVKESK. CDR3 protein: CASSLRDKLWDGYTF. The CDR3 region has the DNA TGTGCCAGCAGCCTCCGGGACAAACTATGGGATGGCTACACCTTC.

This rearrangement joins TRBV19 to TRBJ1-1, with 7 nucleotides matching TRBD1. J gave up 5 bases and V 3 bases, and 3 bases lay outside the gene matches. The CDR3 totals 13 residues. Germline V gene lookup returns CDR1 LNHDA and CDR2 SQIVND (reference sequence). Here the CDR3 DNA reads TGTGCCAGTAGTATGACAGGGAGGACTGAAGCTTTCTTT. Its translation is CASSMTGRTEAFF.

CDR3 DNA: TGTGCCAGCAGTTTACCACACAGGGGTTATTCACCCCTCCACTTT. This sequence encodes CASSLPHRGYSPLHF. The genes are TRBV28 and TRBJ1-6, with TRBD1 matching over 7 bases. This CDR3 region has 15 residues. Germline CDR1 and CDR2: MDHEN and SYDVKM. V dropped 2 bases and J dropped 8; count of bases not matched to a gene: 6. Full variable domain (rest looked up from reference TRBV28 and TRBJ1-6): DVKVTQSSRYLVKRTGEKVFLECVQDMDHENMFWYRQDPGLGLRLIYFSYDVKMKEKGDIPEGYSVSREKKERFSLILESASTNQTSMYLCASSLPHRGYSPLHFGNGTRLTVT.

The V gene is TRBV9, the J gene TRBJ2-2; D not certain. The germline CDR1 and CDR2 sequences are SGDLS and YYNGEE. This CDR3 has 13 amino acids. The V gene lost 4 bases and the J gene lost 8 bases, with 12 bases spanning the gap. The CDR3: CASSYLEVGELFF. The DNA of the CDR3 is TGTGCCAGCAGCTACCTAGAGGTAGGGGAGCTGTTTTTT.

The chain carries TRBV29-1 and TRBJ2-7; possible D gene TRBD2, 6 bases. V was trimmed by 6 bases and J by 3 bases, leaving 9 bases between them. The germline V gene has CDR1 SQVTM and CDR2 ANQGSEA. This CDR3 is built from 11 residues. The CDR3 loop is CSVQEGYEQYF. For the CDR3, the DNA is TGCAGCGTGCAGGAGGGCTACGAGCAGTACTTC.

This rearrangement joins TRBV30 to TRBJ2-3; 10 nucleotides agree with TRBD2. The germline V gene has CDR1 GTSNPN and CDR2 SVGIG (reference sequence). Germline trimming cut 3 bases from V and 5 bases from J; bases unmatched to any gene: 8. This CDR3 is 15 amino acids long. The DNA for the CDR3 is TGTGCCTGGAGGCTAGCGGGAGCCGGTGTAGATACGCAGTATTTT. Protein: CAWRLAGAGVDTQYF.

The rearrangement links TRBV15 to TRBJ1-5, with no clear D. CDR3 length equals 13 residues. With 9 bases removed from V and 3 bases from J, the gap between germline ends came to 12 bases. The V gene's germline CDR1 is LNHNV and CDR2 YYDKDF (reference sequence). CDR3 in amino acids: CATHRVPNQPQHF. The CDR3 DNA reads TGTGCCACGCATCGGGTTCCCAATCAGCCCCAGCATTTT.

This clone was seen just once. The rearrangement links TRBV1 to TRBJ2-7; the table's D gene call, TRBD2, was not cross checked with the DNA. TRBV1 is shown as a pseudogene. The CDR3 is 17 residues long. The CDR3 DNA is TGCACCAGCAGCCGCCTGTCGGGACTAGCGGGGGACTACGAGCAGTACTTC. This codes for CTSSRLSGLAGDYEQYF.

The J gene is TRBJ1-2, the V gene TRBV7-8; D gene uncertain. Trimming left V 5 bases short and J 7 bases short, with 17 bases between. The CDR3 spans 14 residues. In germline, CDR1 is SGHVS, CDR2 FQNEAQ. The chain's CDR3 is CASSPDTRTGGYTF. The CDR3 DNA is TGTGCCAGCAGCCCAGATACAAGAACGGGTGGCTACACCTTC.

The chain uses TRBV7-2 and TRBJ1-6; no clear D. Trimming cost V 5 bases and J 9 bases, with 14 bases left between them. CDR1 is SGHTA, CDR2 FQGNSA, per germline. CDR3 length: 14 residues. The CDR3 coding sequence is TGTGCCAGCAGCAAACATCTTGCGGGTTCACCCCTCCACTTT. It codes for CASSKHLAGSPLHF. Filled out from reference TRBV7-2 and TRBJ1-6, the complete variable domain reads GAGVSQSPSNKVTEKGKDVELRCDPISGHTALYWYRQSLGQGLEFLIYFQGNSAPDKSGLPSDRFSAERTGGSVSTLTIQRTQQEDSAVYLCASSKHLAGSPLHFGNGTRLTVT.

As DNA, the CDR3 is TGTGCCAGCAGCTCCCCCTACGGGGAGCTGTTTTTT. Translation: CASSSPYGELFF. The chain joins TRBV11-1 to TRBJ2-2, with D hard to call. Trimming shortened V by 4 bases and J by 7 bases, and 7 bases separated the two germline ends. There are 12 residues in the CDR3. Looked up from germline, CDR1 is SGHAT and CDR2 is FQDESV (reference sequence).

This chain joins TRBV6-2 or TRBV6-3 and TRBJ1-2, with D unresolved. The CDR3 extends over 17 amino acids. CDR1 and CDR2 (germline): MNHEY, SVGEGT. V was shortened by 0 bases and J by 2 bases, with 16 bases between the two germline ends. The CDR3 is CASSYSSVRRGNYGYTF. DNA for the CDR3: TGTGCCAGCAGTTACTCTTCGGTCCGGCGCGGAAACTATGGCTACACCTTC.

The chain couples TRBV30 to TRBJ1-1; D is perhaps TRBD1 (6 bases). The CDR3 covers 15 residues. CDR1 is GTSNPN, CDR2 SVGIG, per germline (reference sequence). With 1 base removed from V and 3 bases from J, the gap between germline ends came to 15 bases. In DNA, the CDR3 is TGTGCCTGGAGTGCCGACGGGGCAGGGGACACTGAAGCTTTCTTT. It is translated as CAWSADGAGDTEAFF.

This sequence joins TRBV9 and TRBJ2-1; perhaps TRBD1 as D (5 bases). V lost 5 bases and J lost 7, with 19 bases in between. CDR1 and CDR2 (germline): SGDLS, YYNGEE. CDR3 length: 15 amino acids. CDR3 DNA sequence: TGTGCCAGCAGTAACCTTGGGATAGGGGTAAATGAGCAGTTCTTC. Protein: CASSNLGIGVNEQFF.

The chain combines TRBV4-2 with TRBJ2-1; TRBD2 matches at 12 bases. The CDR3 runs 14 residues. V lost 4 bases and J lost 8; bases outside the gene matches: 3. In germline, CDR1 is LGHNA, CDR2 YNFKEQ. The CDR3 bases are TGTGCCAGCAGCCCTAGCGGGGGGGCCTATGAGCAGTTCTTC. Protein sequence: CASSPSGGAYEQFF.

The chain employs TRBV19 and TRBJ1-3, with 8 bases matching TRBD1. Per germline, CDR1 LNHDA and CDR2 SQIVND (reference sequence). Unmatched junction bases numbered 5, after V lost 7 bases and J lost 3 bases. The CDR3 has 14 residues. CDR3 coding DNA: TGTGCCAGTACCCGGACAGGGTTTGGAAACACCATATATTTT. It is translated as CASTRTGFGNTIYF.

The V and J genes are TRBV28 and TRBJ1-2; maybe TRBD1 (6 bases). The V end was cut by 6 bases, the J end by 5 bases, with 10 bases between. Germline CDR1 is MDHEN and CDR2 is SYDVKM. CDR3 size: 12 residues. CDR3 protein: CASSTGPYGYTF. The DNA of the CDR3 is TGTGCCAGCAGCACAGGGCCGTATGGCTACACCTTC.

The chain employs TRBV12-3 or TRBV12-4 and TRBJ2-2; D is uncertain. V was clipped by 6 bases and J by 7 bases, with 9 bases between them. CDR3 size: 12 residues. Here the CDR3 reads CASRYSDGELFF. CDR3 coding DNA: TGTGCCAGCAGATACAGTGACGGGGAGCTGTTTTTT.

The chain couples TRBV28 to TRBJ2-5, with TRBD1 as a possible D gene (5 bases). The CDR3 is 14 residues long. The ends were cut back, 4 bases at V and 2 bases at J, with 11 bases in the middle. From germline, CDR1 is MDHEN and CDR2 SYDVKM. CDR3 DNA sequence: TGTGCCAGCAGTTCAGGGTTCGGTCAAGAGACCCAGTACTTC. Amino acid sequence: CASSSGFGQETQYF.

The chain links TRBV28 to TRBJ1-2; 7 bases agree with TRBD1. Germline assignment: CDR1 MDHEN and CDR2 SYDVKM. Trimming removed 6 bases from V and 8 bases from J; junction bases left unmatched: 15. This CDR3 is built from 15 residues. The CDR3 DNA follows: TGTGCCAGCAGCCACCCTAACAGGGGCTGGTTCGGCTACACCTTC. Translated: CASSHPNRGWFGYTF.